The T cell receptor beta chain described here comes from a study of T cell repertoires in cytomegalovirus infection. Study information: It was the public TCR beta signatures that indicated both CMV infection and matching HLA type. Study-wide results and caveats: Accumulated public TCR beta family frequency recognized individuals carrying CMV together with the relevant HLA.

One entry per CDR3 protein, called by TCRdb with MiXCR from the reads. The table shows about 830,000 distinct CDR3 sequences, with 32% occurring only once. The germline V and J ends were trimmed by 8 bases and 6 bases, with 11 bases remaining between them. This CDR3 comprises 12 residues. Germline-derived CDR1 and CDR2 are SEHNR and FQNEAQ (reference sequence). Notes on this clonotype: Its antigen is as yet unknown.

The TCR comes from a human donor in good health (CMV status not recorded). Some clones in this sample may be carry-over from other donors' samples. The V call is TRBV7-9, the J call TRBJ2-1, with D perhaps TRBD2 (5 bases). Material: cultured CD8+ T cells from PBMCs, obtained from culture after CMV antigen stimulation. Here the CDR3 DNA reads TGTGCCAGCGATCTAGGAGGCAATGAGCAGTTCTTC. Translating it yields CASDLGGNEQFF.